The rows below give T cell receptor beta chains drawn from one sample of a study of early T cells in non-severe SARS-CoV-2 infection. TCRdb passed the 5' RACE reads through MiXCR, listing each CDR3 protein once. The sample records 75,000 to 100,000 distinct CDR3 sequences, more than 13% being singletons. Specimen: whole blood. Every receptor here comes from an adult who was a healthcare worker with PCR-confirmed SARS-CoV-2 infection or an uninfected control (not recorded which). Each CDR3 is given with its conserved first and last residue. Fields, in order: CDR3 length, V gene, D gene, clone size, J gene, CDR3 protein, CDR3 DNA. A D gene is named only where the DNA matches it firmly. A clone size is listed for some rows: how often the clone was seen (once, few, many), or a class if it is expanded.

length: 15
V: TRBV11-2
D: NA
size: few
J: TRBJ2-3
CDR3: CASSLEGQGVYTQYF
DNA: TGTGCCAGCAGCTTAGAGGGGCAGGGAGTTTATACGCAGTATTTT

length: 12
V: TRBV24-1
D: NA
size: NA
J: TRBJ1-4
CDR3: CATSAGPEKLFF
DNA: TGTGCCACCAGTGCCGGACCTGAAAAACTGTTTTTT

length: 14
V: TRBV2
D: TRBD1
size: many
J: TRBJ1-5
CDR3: CASLGRGHGQPQHF
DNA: TGTGCCAGCCTGGGCAGGGGGCATGGGCAGCCCCAGCATTTT

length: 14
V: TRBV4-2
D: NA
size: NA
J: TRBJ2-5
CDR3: CASSQSDRKETQYF
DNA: TGTGCCAGCAGCCAATCAGACAGGAAAGAGACCCAGTACTTC

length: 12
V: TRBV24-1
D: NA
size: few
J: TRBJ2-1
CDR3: CATSDQNNEQFF
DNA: TGTGCCACCAGTGACCAGAACAATGAGCAGTTCTTC

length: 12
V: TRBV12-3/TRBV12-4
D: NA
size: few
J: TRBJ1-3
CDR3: CASSFSRNTIYF
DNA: TGTGCCAGCAGTTTTTCCCGAAACACCATATATTTT

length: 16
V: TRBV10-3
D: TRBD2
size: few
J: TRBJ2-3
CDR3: CAISETTGLVTDTQYF
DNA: TGTGCCATCAGTGAGACCACGGGACTAGTCACAGATACGCAGTATTTT

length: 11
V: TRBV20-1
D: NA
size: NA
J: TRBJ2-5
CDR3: CSARAGETQYF
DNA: TGCAGTGCTAGAGCTGGCGAGACCCAGTACTTC

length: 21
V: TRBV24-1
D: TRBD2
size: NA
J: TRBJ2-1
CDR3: CATSDLAGTDPRSGRARPQFF
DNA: TGTGCCACCAGTGATTTGGCCGGGACAGATCCCCGTAGCGGGAGGGCCCGACCTCAGTTCTTC

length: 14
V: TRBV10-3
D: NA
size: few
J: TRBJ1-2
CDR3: CAITANPETYGYTF
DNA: TGTGCCATCACCGCCAATCCGGAAACTTATGGCTACACCTTC

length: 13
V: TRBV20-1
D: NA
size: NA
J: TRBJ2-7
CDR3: CSARVPWSYEQYF
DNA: TGCAGTGCTAGAGTCCCTTGGTCCTACGAGCAGTACTTC

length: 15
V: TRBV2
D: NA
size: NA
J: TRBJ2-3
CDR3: CASSEEADRTDTQYF
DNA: TGTGCCAGCAGTGAAGAAGCGGACCGCACAGATACGCAGTATTTT

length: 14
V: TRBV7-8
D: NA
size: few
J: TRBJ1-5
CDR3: CASSFGATNQPQHF
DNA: TGTGCCAGCAGCTTTGGGGCAACAAATCAGCCCCAGCATTTT

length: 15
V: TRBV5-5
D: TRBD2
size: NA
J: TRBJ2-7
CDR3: CASSLVASGSYEQYF
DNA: TGTGCCAGCAGCTTGGTGGCTAGCGGGAGCTACGAGCAGTACTTC

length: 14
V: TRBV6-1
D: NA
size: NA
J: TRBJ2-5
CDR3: CATSYQKGPETQYF
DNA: TGTGCCACCTCGTACCAAAAGGGGCCAGAGACCCAGTACTTC

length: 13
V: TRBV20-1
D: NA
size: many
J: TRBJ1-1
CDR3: CSAPREGTFEAFF
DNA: TGCAGTGCCCCGAGGGAAGGGACCTTTGAAGCTTTCTTT

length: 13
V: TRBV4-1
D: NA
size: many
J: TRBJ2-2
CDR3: CASSRGTTGELFF
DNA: TGCGCCAGCAGCCGCGGGACTACCGGGGAGCTGTTTTTT

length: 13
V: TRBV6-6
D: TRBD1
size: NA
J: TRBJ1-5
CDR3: CASCRGTNQPQHF
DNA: TGTGCCAGCTGCAGGGGGACCAATCAGCCCCAGCATTTT

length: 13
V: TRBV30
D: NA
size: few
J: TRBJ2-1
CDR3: CAWSVSGITEQFF
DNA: TGTGCCTGGAGTGTGTCCGGGATAACTGAGCAGTTCTTC

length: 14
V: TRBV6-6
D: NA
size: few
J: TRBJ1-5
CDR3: CASKTVLEGQPQHF
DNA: TGTGCCAGCAAGACGGTGCTGGAGGGACAGCCCCAGCATTTT

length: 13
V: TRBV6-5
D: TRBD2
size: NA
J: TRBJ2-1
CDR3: CASRSSGINEQFF
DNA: TGTGCCAGCAGGTCTAGCGGGATCAATGAGCAGTTCTTC

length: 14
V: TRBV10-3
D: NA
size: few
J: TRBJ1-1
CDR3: CAISEFVGNTEAFF
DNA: TGTGCCATCAGTGAGTTTGTTGGGAACACTGAAGCTTTCTTT

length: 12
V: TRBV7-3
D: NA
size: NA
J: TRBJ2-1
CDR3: CASSVLANEQFF
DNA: TGTGCCAGCAGCGTTCTAGCAAATGAGCAGTTCTTC

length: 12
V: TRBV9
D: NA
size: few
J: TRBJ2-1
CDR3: CASSSIGREQFF
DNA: TGTGCCAGCAGCTCAATCGGGAGAGAGCAGTTCTTC

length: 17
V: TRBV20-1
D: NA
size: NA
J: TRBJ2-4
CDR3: CSASEVTTLRGEDIQYF
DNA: TGCAGTGCTAGCGAGGTAACCACCCTCCGGGGAGAAGACATTCAGTACTTC

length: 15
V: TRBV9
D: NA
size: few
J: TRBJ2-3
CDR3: CASSTTGRDTDTQYF
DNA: TGTGCCAGCAGCACCACAGGGCGGGATACAGATACGCAGTATTTT

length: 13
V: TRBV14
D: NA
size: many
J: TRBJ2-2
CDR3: CASSHSPHGELFF
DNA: TGTGCCAGCAGCCACTCCCCCCACGGGGAGCTGTTTTTT

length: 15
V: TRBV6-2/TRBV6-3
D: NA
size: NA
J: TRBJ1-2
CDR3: CASSYDQGFGYGYTF
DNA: TGTGCCAGCAGTTACGACCAGGGCTTTGGCTATGGCTACACCTTC

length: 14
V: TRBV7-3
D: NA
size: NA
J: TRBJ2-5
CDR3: CASSFQGGQETQYF
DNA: TGTGCCAGCAGCTTCCAGGGAGGCCAAGAGACCCAGTACTTC

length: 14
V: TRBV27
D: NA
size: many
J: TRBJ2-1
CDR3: CASVEVPGYGEQFF
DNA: TGTGCCAGCGTAGAAGTTCCGGGTTATGGGGAGCAGTTCTTC

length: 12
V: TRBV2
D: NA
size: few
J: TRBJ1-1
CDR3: CASNRANTEAFF
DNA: TGTGCCAGCAATAGGGCGAACACTGAAGCTTTCTTT

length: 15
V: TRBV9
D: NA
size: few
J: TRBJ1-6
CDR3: CASSVGDGYNSPLHF
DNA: TGTGCCAGCAGCGTCGGGGACGGCTATAATTCACCCCTCCACTTT

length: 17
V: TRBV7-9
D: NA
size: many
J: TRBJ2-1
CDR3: CASSLNGERTPYNEQFF
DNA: TGTGCCAGCAGCTTAAATGGCGAGCGGACCCCCTACAATGAGCAGTTCTTC

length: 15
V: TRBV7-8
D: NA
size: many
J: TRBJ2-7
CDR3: CASSLAGDNSYEQYF
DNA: TGTGCCAGCAGCTTGGCAGGGGACAACTCCTACGAGCAGTACTTC

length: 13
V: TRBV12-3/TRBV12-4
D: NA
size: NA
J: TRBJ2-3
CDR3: CASSPGITDTQYF
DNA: TGTGCCAGCAGCCCCGGGATCACAGATACGCAGTATTTT

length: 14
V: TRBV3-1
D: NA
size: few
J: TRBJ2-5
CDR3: CASSQGLSQETQYF
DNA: TGTGCCAGCAGCCAAGGCCTATCCCAAGAGACCCAGTACTTC

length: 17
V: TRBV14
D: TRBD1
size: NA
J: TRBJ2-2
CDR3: CASSPLPGQGNTGELFF
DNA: TGTGCCAGCAGCCCTCTCCCGGGACAGGGGAACACCGGGGAGCTGTTTTTT

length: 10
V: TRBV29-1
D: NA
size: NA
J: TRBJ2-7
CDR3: CSAFMGEQYF
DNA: TGCAGCGCATTCATGGGTGAGCAGTACTTC

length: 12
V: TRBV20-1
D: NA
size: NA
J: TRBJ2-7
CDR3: CSVAGSTYEQYF
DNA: TGCAGTGTCGCAGGGTCCACCTACGAGCAGTACTTC

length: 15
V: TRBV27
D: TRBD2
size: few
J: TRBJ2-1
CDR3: CASSFCGRSYNEQFF
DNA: TGTGCCAGCAGTTTCTGCGGGAGGTCCTACAATGAGCAGTTCTTC

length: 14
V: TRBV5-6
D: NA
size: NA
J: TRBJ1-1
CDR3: CASSSPRARTEAFF
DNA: TGTGCCAGCAGCTCGCCTAGGGCGCGTACTGAAGCTTTCTTT

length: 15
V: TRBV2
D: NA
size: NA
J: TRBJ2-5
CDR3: CASTGQAQLQETQYF
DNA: TGTGCCAGCACCGGGCAGGCCCAGCTTCAAGAGACCCAGTACTTC

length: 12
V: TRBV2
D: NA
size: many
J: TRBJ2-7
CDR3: CASRTPRYEQYF
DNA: TGTGCCAGCCGGACGCCTCGGTACGAGCAGTACTTC

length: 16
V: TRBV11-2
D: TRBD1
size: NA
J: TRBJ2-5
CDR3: CASSLGTGGLGETQYF
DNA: TGTGCCAGCAGCTTAGGGACAGGGGGCTTGGGGGAGACCCAGTACTTC

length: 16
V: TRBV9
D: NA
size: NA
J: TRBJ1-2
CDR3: CASSVGRARLNYGYTF
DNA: TGTGCCAGCAGCGTAGGGCGTGCCCGGCTAAACTATGGCTACACCTTC

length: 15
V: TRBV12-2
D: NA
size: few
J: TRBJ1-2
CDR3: CASPTKMTAGYGYTF
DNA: TGTGCAAGTCCCACAAAAATGACAGCTGGCTATGGCTACACCTTC

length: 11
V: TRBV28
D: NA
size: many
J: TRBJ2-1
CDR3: CASTRAREQFF
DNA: TGTGCCTCCACTAGGGCGAGGGAGCAGTTCTTC

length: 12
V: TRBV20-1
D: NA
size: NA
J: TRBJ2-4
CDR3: CSARTRDRRKYF
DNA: TGCAGTGCTAGAACCCGGGACCGCCGCAAGTACTTC

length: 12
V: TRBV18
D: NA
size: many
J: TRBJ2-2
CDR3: CASSPRLLGLFF
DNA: TGTGCCAGCTCACCACGGCTGCTGGGGCTGTTTTTT

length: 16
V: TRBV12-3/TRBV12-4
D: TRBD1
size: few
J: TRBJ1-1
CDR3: CASSWDRVEGNTEAFF
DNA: TGTGCCAGCAGCTGGGACAGGGTGGAAGGAAACACTGAAGCTTTCTTT

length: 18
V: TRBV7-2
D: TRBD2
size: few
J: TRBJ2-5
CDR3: CASSSGLAGVGYQETQYF
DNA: TGTGCCAGCAGCTCAGGACTAGCGGGAGTCGGGTACCAAGAGACCCAGTACTTC

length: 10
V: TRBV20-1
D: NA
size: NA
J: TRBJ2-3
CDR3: CSESGDTQYF
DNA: TGCAGTGAATCCGGTGATACGCAGTATTTT

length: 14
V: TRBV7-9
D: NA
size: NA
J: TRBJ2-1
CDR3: CASSLGLEFNEQFF
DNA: TGTGCCAGCAGCCTGGGGCTAGAGTTTAATGAGCAGTTCTTC

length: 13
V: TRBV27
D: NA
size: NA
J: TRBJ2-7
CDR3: CASSPSAVIEQYF
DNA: TGTGCCAGCAGTCCGTCCGCGGTTATCGAGCAGTACTTC

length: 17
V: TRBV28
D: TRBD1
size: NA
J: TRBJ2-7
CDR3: CASSVRQGKNPLYEQYF
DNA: TGTGCCAGCAGTGTACGACAGGGTAAGAATCCCCTCTACGAGCAGTACTTC